These 24 T cell receptor beta chains were all obtained from the same sample, sequenced in a study of sequential checkpoint blockade in melanoma. This sample's treatment: randomized to nivolumab then ipilimumab (arm A) or the reverse (arm B). This table comes from immunoSEQ multiplex PCR, and its TCRdb copy is limited to in-frame clones, with some not included. Of about 21,000 clones in the sample, 65% to 85% were seen once. Sample: CD8+ T cells sorted from blood (inferred from file names), taken from a patient given nivolumab and ipilimumab in sequence. These receptors all come from a human donor with melanoma.

The CDR3 DNA follows: TGTGCCAGCAGTACCTTAGCGGAGTCCGGGGCAGATACGCAGTATTTT. Translation: CASSTLAESGADTQYF. The rearrangement uses TRBV28 and TRBJ2-3; the D gene is possibly TRBD2 (6 bases). V was trimmed by 5 bases and J by 4 bases, leaving 19 bases between them. The CDR3 runs to 16 residues. The germline V gene encodes CDR1 MDHEN and CDR2 SYDVKM.

The chain is built from TRBV23-1 and TRBJ1-6; 7 bases line up with TRBD1. TRBV23-1 is an open reading frame, and its role is uncertain. The length of the CDR3 is 19 residues. The CDR3: CATSGQREVTSSYNSPLHF. The CDR3 DNA reads as TGCGCGACATCGGGACAGCGAGAAGTAACAAGCTCCTATAATTCACCCCTCCACTTT.

The V gene is TRBV4-3, the J gene TRBJ1-2; 7 bases fit TRBD1. With V trimmed by 1 base and J by 1 base, 15 bases remained unmatched. The CDR3 consists of 19 residues. The V gene's germline CDR1 is LGHNA and CDR2 YSLEER. DNA for the CDR3: TGCGCCAGCAGCCAAGGACTCCTGTCACAGGGGAATGGTAACTATGGCTACACCTTC. This sequence encodes CASSQGLLSQGNGNYGYTF.

V is TRBV27 and J is TRBJ2-1; TRBD1 aligns across 8 bases. V trimming: 4 bases; J trimming: 9 bases; junction bases outside the gene matches: 5. The CDR3 has 13 amino acids. Germline V CDR1 and CDR2: MNHEY, SMNVEV (reference sequence). In nucleotides, the CDR3 is TGTGCCAGCAGTTGGGACAGGCGGGGTGAGCAGTTCTTC. Its protein product is CASSWDRRGEQFF.

The V and J genes are TRBV4-1 and TRBJ2-1, with 8 bases aligning to TRBD2. The V gene's germline CDR1 is MGHRA and CDR2 YSYEKL. After removal of 1 base from V and 3 bases from J, the junction contained 5 bases not matched to a gene. The CDR3 is made up of 16 amino acids. CDR3 amino acids: CASSQVPGLGYNEQFF. As DNA, the CDR3 is TGCGCCAGCAGCCAAGTTCCGGGACTAGGCTACAATGAGCAGTTCTTC.

V gene TRBV28 combines with J gene TRBJ1-1; TRBD1 is a possible D gene (5 bases). V gave up 10 bases and J gave up 2 bases, with 26 bases separating them. The germline V gene has CDR1 MDHEN and CDR2 SYDVKM. The CDR3 is made up of 17 amino acids. CDR3 amino acids: CATSGGPPKTENTEAFF. In nucleotides, the CDR3 is TGTGCCACCTCGGGGGGACCCCCGAAGACAGAAAACACTGAAGCTTTCTTT.

V gene TRBV4-1 combines with J gene TRBJ2-5; a weak D match, TRBD2 (7 bases). The assigned J gene may be wrong: the sequence end matches TRBJ2-7 better. Germline lookup yields CDR1 MGHRA and CDR2 YSYEKL. This CDR3 region has 16 residues. The CDR3 region is CASSHTPGGGGYEQYF. The DNA for the CDR3 is TGCGCCAGCAGCCACACCCCTGGGGGCGGGGGATACGAGCAGTACTTC.

CDR3: CASSFSQGGGYGYTF. CDR3 bases: TGTGCCAGCAGTTTTTCACAGGGAGGGGGCTATGGCTACACCTTC. The chain combines TRBV27 with TRBJ1-2; a possible D gene is TRBD1 (6 bases). This CDR3 has 15 residues. V dropped 3 bases and J dropped 4 bases, with 15 bases sitting between them. From germline, CDR1 is MNHEY and CDR2 SMNVEV (reference sequence).

V and J are TRBV10-3 and TRBJ1-5; 11 nucleotides align to TRBD1. The CDR3 length is 17 residues. The V and J ends lost 6 bases and 1 base, in that order; junction bases with no gene match: 8. CDR1 is ENHRY and CDR2 is SYGVKD in the germline V gene. CDR3 nucleotide sequence: TGTGCCATCAGCCGGGACAGGGGGTTAGGGAGCAATCAGCCCCAGCATTTT. Translated, it gives CAISRDRGLGSNQPQHF.

The chain is built from TRBV27 and TRBJ2-7; 7 nucleotides match TRBD2. V lost 4 bases and J lost 4; bases outside the gene matches: 13. The germline CDR1 and CDR2 sequences are MNHEY and SMNVEV (reference sequence). The length of the CDR3 is 16 residues. The CDR3 sequence is CASSSSLYGGGYEQYF. DNA for the CDR3: TGTGCCAGCAGTTCTTCCCTCTACGGGGGAGGGTACGAGCAGTACTTC.

The chain is built from TRBV27 and TRBJ1-5, with 7 positions matching TRBD1. CDR1 MNHEY and CDR2 SMNVEV come from the germline V gene (reference sequence). J lost 9 bases, V lost 3 bases, and 2 bases had no gene match. The CDR3 is made up of 12 amino acids. In nucleotides, the CDR3 is TGTGCCAGCAGTTTCCCAGGGGGGCCCCAGCATTTT. It translates to CASSFPGGPQHF.

The chain employs TRBV28 and TRBJ1-6, with no clear D. The germline V gene has CDR1 MDHEN and CDR2 SYDVKM. The CDR3 has 17 residues. Trimming took off 7 bases at V and 2 bases at J, with 18 bases between the two ends. The CDR3 nucleotides read TGTGCCAGCACCTATTCGGCCGGAGCCCCCTATAATTCACCCCTCCACTTT. Its translation is CASTYSAGAPYNSPLHF. Supplemented by reference TRBV28 and TRBJ1-6, the full variable domain reads DVKVTQSSRYLVKRTGEKVFLECVQDMDHENMFWYRQDPGLGLRLIYFSYDVKMKEKGDIPEGYSVSREKKERFSLILESASTNQTSMYLCASTYSAGAPYNSPLHFGNGTRLTVT.

The chain has TRBV7-3 and TRBJ1-1, with 10 bases aligning to TRBD1. Trimming removed 3 bases from V and 5 bases from J; junction bases left unmatched: 3. Germline CDR1 and CDR2: SGHTA and FQGTGA. This CDR3 has 14 amino acids. In DNA form, the CDR3 reads TGTGCCAGCAGCTTTGGGACAGGGGTAACTGAAGCTTTCTTT. Protein: CASSFGTGVTEAFF.

The chain joins TRBV6-1 to TRBJ1-2, with D tentatively TRBD1 (6 bases). The CDR3 covers 15 residues. Trimming took off 0 bases at V and 4 bases at J, with 12 bases between the two ends. Per the germline V gene, CDR1 is MNHNS and CDR2 is SASEGT. The CDR3 nucleotides read TGTGCCAGCAGTGAAGCCGGGGGGCTAGGCTATGGCTACACCTTC. This gives the protein CASSEAGGLGYGYTF.

The chain carries TRBV4-1 and TRBJ2-7; 7 bases are a match to TRBD1. CDR3 length: 16 amino acids. V gave up 1 base and J gave up 1 base; unmatched junction bases: 7. Germline CDR1 and CDR2: MGHRA and YSYEKL. The CDR3 spells CASSQVRTGDSYEQYF. The DNA for the CDR3 is TGCGCCAGCAGCCAAGTGCGAACAGGGGATTCCTACGAGCAGTACTTC.

The chain links TRBV10-3 to TRBJ2-1, with 16 bases fitting TRBD2. The CDR3 runs to 16 residues. The germline gives CDR1 ENHRY, CDR2 SYGVKD. With V trimmed by 6 bases and J by 4 bases, 3 bases remained unmatched. The CDR3 nucleotides read TGTGCCATCAGGGGGACTAGCGGGGGGGGGTACAATGAGCAGTTCTTC. Translating it yields CAIRGTSGGGYNEQFF.

V is TRBV27 and J is TRBJ2-3; D is possibly TRBD1 (6 bases). The ends were cut back, 0 bases at V and 6 bases at J, with 16 bases in the middle. The length of the CDR3 is 16 residues. The germline CDR1 and CDR2 sequences are MNHEY and SMNVEV (reference sequence). The CDR3 DNA follows: TGTGCCAGCAGTTTATCGGCAGGGGCCTCCCTTGATACGCAGTATTTT. Residues: CASSLSAGASLDTQYF.

This clone was counted only a few times. The chain employs TRBV27 and TRBJ2-7; a possible D gene is TRBD2 (5 bases). CDR1 is MNHEY, CDR2 SMNVEV, per germline (reference sequence). V lost 2 bases to trimming and J lost 7 bases, with 9 bases between them. The CDR3 sequence is 12 residues long. In DNA, the CDR3 is TGTGCCAGCAGTTTAAGAGGGCGTGAGCAGTACTTC. Translation: CASSLRGREQYF.

The genes are TRBV2 and TRBJ2-5; 12 nucleotides line up with TRBD2. Germline assignment: CDR1 SNHLY and CDR2 FYNNEI. The CDR3 covers 14 residues. The trim removed 5 bases at V and 4 bases at J, leaving 2 bases unmatched. The CDR3 DNA sequence: TGTGCCAGCAGTCTAGCGGGGGGGCTAGAGACCCAGTACTTC. This gives the protein CASSLAGGLETQYF.

CDR3: CASTLPDGQALSYEQYF. The CDR3 DNA follows: TGTGCCAGCACTCTACCCGACGGACAGGCCCTCTCCTACGAGCAGTACTTC. The chain employs TRBV2 and TRBJ2-7; TRBD1 matches 7 bases. CDR1 and CDR2 (germline): SNHLY, FYNNEI. V trimming: 7 bases; J trimming: 0 bases; junction bases outside the gene matches: 15. The length of the CDR3 is 17 residues.

The DNA of the CDR3 is TGTGCCACCAGACAGGGACAGGGGCCCTACAATGAGCAGTTCTTC. It codes for CATRQGQGPYNEQFF. This chain uses TRBV15 with TRBJ2-1; 10 nucleotides line up with TRBD1. The trim removed 6 bases at V and 2 bases at J, leaving 4 bases unmatched. This CDR3 has 15 residues. The germline gives CDR1 LNHNV, CDR2 YYDKDF (reference sequence).

The chain joins TRBV9 to TRBJ2-1; the D is unclear. V was shortened by 4 bases and J by 8 bases, with 10 bases between the two germline ends. Germline CDR1 SGDLS, CDR2 YYNGEE. The length of the CDR3 is 12 residues. DNA of the CDR3: TGTGCCAGCAGCCTGCGGTGGGATGAGCAGTTCTTC. Translating it yields CASSLRWDEQFF.

CDR3 protein: CAWSPGEGSRLGGFEQYF. The CDR3 DNA follows: TGTGCCTGGAGCCCCGGGGAGGGGTCCCGACTTGGGGGGTTCGAGCAGTACTTC. V is TRBV30 and J is TRBJ2-7, with 7 bases fitting TRBD2. CDR1 GTSNPN and CDR2 SVGIG come from the germline V gene (reference sequence). J was trimmed by 6 bases and V by 3 bases; bases with no gene match: 23. This CDR3 contains 18 residues.

This clone appeared a few times. The chain recombines TRBV7-9 with TRBJ2-1; perhaps TRBD1 as D (6 bases). The germline V gene encodes CDR1 SEHNR and CDR2 FQNEAQ (reference sequence). This CDR3 comprises 15 residues. V was trimmed by 0 bases and J by 7 bases, leaving 13 bases between them. CDR3 coding DNA: TGTGCCAGCAGCTTAGCGAGGTCGAGGGGGAATGAGCAGTTCTTC. Its protein product is CASSLARSRGNEQFF.